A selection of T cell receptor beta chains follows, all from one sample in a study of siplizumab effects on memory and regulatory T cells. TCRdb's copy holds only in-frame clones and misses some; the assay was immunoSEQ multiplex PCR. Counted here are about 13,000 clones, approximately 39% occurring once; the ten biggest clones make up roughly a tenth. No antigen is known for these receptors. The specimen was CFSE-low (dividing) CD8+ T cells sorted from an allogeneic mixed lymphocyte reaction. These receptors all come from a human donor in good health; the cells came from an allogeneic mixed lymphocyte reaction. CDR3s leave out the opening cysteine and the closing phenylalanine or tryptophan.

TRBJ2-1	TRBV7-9	ASSLVLAGNEQF
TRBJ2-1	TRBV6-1	ASEGGSSYNEQF
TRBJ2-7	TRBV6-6	ASSFRDSLYEQY
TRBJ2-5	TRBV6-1	ASTSGRMYQETQY
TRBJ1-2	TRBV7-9	ASSSGTGYPYGYT
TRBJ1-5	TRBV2	ASSVAGGGNQPQH
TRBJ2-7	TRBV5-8	ASSSRAPDRDDSYEQY
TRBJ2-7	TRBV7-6	ASSPQGVGYEQY
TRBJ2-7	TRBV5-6	ASSLGGEPYEQY
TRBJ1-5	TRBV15	ATSNGQGIAQPQH
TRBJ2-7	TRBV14	ASSSGTGIYEQY
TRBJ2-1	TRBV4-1	ASSQSPRGEQF
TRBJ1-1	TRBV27	ASSLWGYTEAF
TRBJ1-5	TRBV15	ATSRVGGQPQH
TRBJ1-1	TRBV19	ASSIGAMNTEAF
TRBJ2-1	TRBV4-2	ASSQVGEGNEQF
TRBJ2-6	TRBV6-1	ASSEALRFSGANVLT
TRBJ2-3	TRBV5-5	ASSALRGDTQY
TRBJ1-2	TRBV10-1	ASSDRTAERGYT
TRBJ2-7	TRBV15	ATRRDRGSPEQY
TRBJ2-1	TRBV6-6	ASSYSGSGNEQF
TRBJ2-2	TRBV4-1	ASSLAGGELF
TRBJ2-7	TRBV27	ASRPLAEAYEQY
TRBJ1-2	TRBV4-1	ASSQEPGPFYGYT
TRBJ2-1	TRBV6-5	ASRSSQGSWDEQF
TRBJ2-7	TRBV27	ASAVGTGFNEQY
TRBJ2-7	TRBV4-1	ASSQEGRGTYEQY
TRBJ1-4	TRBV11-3	ASSLAWTGRDEKLF
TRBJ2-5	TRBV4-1	ASSQGANQETQY
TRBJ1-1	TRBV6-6	ASRHDSEAF
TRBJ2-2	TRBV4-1	ASSHSNTGELF
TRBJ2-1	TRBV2	ASSELIGGFGEQF
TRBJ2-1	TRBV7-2	ASSYRRVAGTGREQF
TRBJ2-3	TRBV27	ASSPIAAHGADTQY
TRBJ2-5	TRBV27	ASSGLADRGTQY
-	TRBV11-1	ASSTSSYEQY
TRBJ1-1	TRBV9	ASSTYSSTEAF
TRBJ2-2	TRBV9	ASSENTGELF
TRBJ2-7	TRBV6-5	ASSYSRDSSEQY
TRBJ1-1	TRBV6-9	ASSYLGLTEAF
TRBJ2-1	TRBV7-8	ASSLVTYNEQF
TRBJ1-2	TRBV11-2	ASSLDLGTTYGYT
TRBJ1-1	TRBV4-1	ASSQVGQGHTEAF
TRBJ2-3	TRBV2	ASSEDMNIYNKDTQY
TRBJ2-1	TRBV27	ASSLSRKYNEQF
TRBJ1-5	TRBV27	ASSLGGAGQPQH
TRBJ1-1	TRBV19	ASSISGRTEAF
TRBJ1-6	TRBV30	AWSELGTGWGSPLH
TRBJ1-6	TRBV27	ASSLLQGSSPLH